This entry is about one T cell receptor beta chain. No antigen is known for it. This sample stems from a study of CD8 T cells in ankylosing spondylitis. Study results and caveats: Previous work reported some of these motif variants in the synovial fluid and blood of reactive arthritis. Clones linked to disease, bearing a CD8+ phenotype, were relatively rare in peripheral blood. According to the report, clones linked to the disease were significantly enriched in matched synovial fluid samples taken from ankylosing spondylitis patients. Several highly homologous variants made up a TCR beta motif, and this motif appeared characteristic of ankylosing spondylitis blood.

Using quantitative 5'-RACE with molecular barcodes, the authors made TCR beta libraries. TCRdb fed the 5' RACE reads into MiXCR, producing one record per CDR3 protein. Here the sample spans roughly 470,000 distinct CDR3 sequences, about 25% being singletons. Germline V gene data show CDR1 as DFQATT and CDR2 as SNEGSKA (reference sequence). The CDR3 contains 12 residues. This receptor was taken from a male donor with ankylosing spondylitis. This sequence joins TRBV20-1 and TRBJ2-6; no firm D call. Specimen: blood, either unsorted or a sorted T cell fraction (not recorded which). CDR3 coding DNA: TGCTGTGGGCAGAGTGGGGCCAACGTCCTGACTTTC. This encodes CCGQSGANVLTF.